What follows are 4 T cell receptor beta chains derived from one specimen sequenced in a study of blood T cell repertoires in COVID-19. Libraries were prepared by immunoSEQ multiplex PCR; TCRdb keeps only in-frame clonotypes and omits some of them. This table holds roughly 160,000 clones, 80% to 90% found once. The sequenced sample was peripheral blood. These TCRs come from a man aged 35-49 years with acute or convalescent COVID-19.

V usage is TRBV4-1 and J usage is TRBJ2-3; 10 bases match TRBD1. CDR1 and CDR2 from the germline V gene are MGHRA and YSYEKL. This CDR3 region has 15 residues. V was pared by 4 bases and J by 5 bases, with 6 bases of the junction left unmatched. The CDR3 DNA sequence: TGCGCCAGCAGCCCTTTGGGACAGGGGTTAGATACGCAGTATTTT. It yields the protein CASSPLGQGLDTQYF.

The chain employs TRBV5-1 and TRBJ2-7, with D possibly TRBD2 on 6 matching bases. This CDR3 region has 15 residues. Trimming removed 0 bases at V and 0 bases at J, with 10 bases between. The V gene's germline CDR1 is SGHRS and CDR2 YFSETQ. Here the CDR3 reads CASSLEEGSSYEQYF. CDR3 coding DNA: TGCGCCAGCAGCTTGGAGGAGGGCAGCTCCTACGAGCAGTACTTC.

This chain joins TRBV5-1 and TRBJ1-5; weak D call: TRBD1 (5 bases). There are 15 residues in the CDR3. Between the trimmed V and J ends, which lost 3 bases and 2 bases, there was a span of 12 bases. In germline, CDR1 is SGHRS, CDR2 YFSETQ. CDR3 amino acids: CASSWGEGGNQPQHF. The CDR3 bases are TGCGCCAGCAGCTGGGGGGAGGGCGGCAATCAGCCCCAGCATTTT.

The V gene is TRBV2, the J gene TRBJ2-5; D gene unclear. The CDR3 spans 13 residues. V lost 4 bases and J 2 bases, leaving 8 bases between the germline ends. Germline V gene lookup returns CDR1 SNHLY and CDR2 FYNNEI. The DNA of the CDR3 is TGTGCCAGCAGTGTCGTGCGGCAAGAGACCCAGTACTTC. Translation gives CASSVVRQETQYF. The full variable domain, in which reference TRBV2 and TRBJ2-5 provide the parts outside the CDR3, is EPEVTQTPSHQVTQMGQEVILRCVPISNHLYFYWYRQILGQKVEFLVSFYNNEISEKSEIFDDQFSVERPDGSNFTLKIRSTKLEDSAMYFCASSVVRQETQYFGPGTRLLVL.